This T cell receptor beta chain was captured by sequencing in a study of cytomegalovirus exposure and HLA in healthy donors. Study-wide points: What was likely a sequencing artifact was a cluster of highly shared sequence variants. TCR beta V- and J-gene trimming, according to a later analysis, was linked to a missense DCLRE1C variant.

This clone was seen more than once but under ten times. Its target is not known. PCR primers comprised 60 Vbeta and 13 Jbeta primers. In the study's own analysis: There were about 88 million unique TCR beta chains by a later count, and 10 million to 12 million of them were shared. The assay was immunoSEQ multiplex PCR, and TCRdb's table has in-frame clones only and misses some. D and trimming come from the DNA, and the V and J calls and clone size come from that table. The table has 150,000 to 200,000 clones, roughly 80% seen once. The germline V gene encodes CDR1 ENHRY and CDR2 SYGVKD. The germline V and J ends were trimmed by 7 bases and 3 bases, with 7 bases remaining between them. The CDR3 runs 12 residues. Despite likely unrecorded immune exposures, the donors were nominally healthy at the time of sampling.

The rearrangement links TRBV10-3 to TRBJ2-1; TRBD1 might be the D (5 bases). This sequence was found in a boy younger than 18 in good health and CMV-seronegative. Material for sequencing was PBMCs. CDR3 nucleotide sequence: TGTGCCATCACAGGGAACTACAATGAGCAGTTCTTC. Translated, it gives CAITGNYNEQFF.